The clone carrying this T cell receptor (beta chain) was observed at least ten times. Antigen specificity is unknown. The cDNA was generated through 5'RACE incorporating 10-nucleotide random UMIs. One entry per CDR3 protein, called by TCRdb with MiXCR from the 5' RACE reads. The sample lists some 38,000 distinct CDR3 sequences; roughly 10% were seen once. The data are from a study of neurological immune-mediated disorders. Study-wide findings and caveats: CDR3 amino acid sequences of expanded clones were not shared across subjects, a result suggesting private repertoires in all groups.

Time point: technical triplicate 1. The CDR3 has 15 residues. The V end was cut by 4 bases, the J end by 0 bases, with 14 bases between. The germline CDR1 and CDR2 sequences are DFQATT and SNEGSKA (reference sequence). Sample: PBMCs. This TCR was recovered from a man between 60 and 75 years old with HTLV-1-associated myelopathy (HAM/TSP). The chain has TRBV20-1 and TRBJ2-3, with TRBD2 as a possible D gene (6 bases). CDR3 nucleotide sequence: TGCAGTGCTAAAACCTCTAGCGCTAGCACAGATACGCAGTATTTT. Encoded protein: CSAKTSSASTDTQYF.